One and the same sample provided the 16 T cell receptor beta chains below, sequenced in a study of blood T cell repertoires in COVID-19. The repertoire was sequenced with immunoSEQ multiplex PCR; TCRdb's copy has only in-frame clones and lacks some. The sample records around 290,000 clones, less than 90% being singletons. The sequenced sample was peripheral blood. The source is a woman aged 70 to 79 with COVID-19, enrolled during active disease.

The rearrangement uses TRBV5-1 and TRBJ1-1; 10 bases map to TRBD1. Germline CDR1 is SGHRS and CDR2 is YFSETQ. Trimming took 7 bases from V and 2 from J; bases not matched to a gene: 11. This CDR3 has 16 residues. The CDR3 is CASFTGTGEINTEAFF. In DNA, the CDR3 is TGCGCCAGCTTCACCGGGACAGGGGAGATAAACACTGAAGCTTTCTTT.

The rearrangement uses TRBV3-1 (or the pseudogene TRBV3-2) and TRBJ1-4; D not certain. CDR1 is LGHDT, CDR2 YNNKEL, per germline (reference sequence). V lost 1 base, J lost 4 bases, and 7 bases lay in between. The CDR3 has 14 residues. The CDR3 DNA reads TGTGCCAGCAGCCAAGGTGCGGGTAATGAAAAACTGTTTTTT. Residues: CASSQGAGNEKLFF.

This chain connects TRBV18 to TRBJ1-6; a possible D gene is TRBD1 (6 bases). Trimming cost V 5 bases and J 8 bases, with 16 bases left between them. CDR1 is KGHSH, CDR2 LQKENI, per germline. The CDR3 is 15 amino acids. DNA for the CDR3: TGTGCCAGCTCAGACACAGGGATGGGCTATTCACCCCTCCACTTT. Its translation: CASSDTGMGYSPLHF.

The chain uses TRBV4-3 and TRBJ1-3; D is uncertain. V was shortened by 1 base and J by 2 bases, with 9 bases between the two germline ends. CDR1 LGHNA and CDR2 YSLEER come from the germline V gene. The CDR3 covers 15 residues. CDR3 in amino acids: CASSQVQTPGNTIYF. The CDR3 nucleotides are TGCGCCAGCAGCCAAGTACAGACCCCTGGAAACACCATATATTTT.

This clone was seen at least ten times. This rearrangement joins TRBV7-2 to TRBJ1-5, with no clear D. CDR1 is SGHTA, CDR2 FQGNSA, per germline. The CDR3 has 13 amino acids. The ends were cut back, 2 bases at V and 2 bases at J, with 4 bases in the middle. CDR3 DNA: TGTGCCAGCAGCTTACAGGGCAATCAGCCCCAGCATTTT. Protein: CASSLQGNQPQHF.

The chain has TRBV24-1 and TRBJ1-2; 7 bases map to TRBD1. V lost 4 bases, J lost 4 bases, and 5 bases stayed unmatched. CDR3 length: 14 residues. Germline CDR1 is KGHDR and CDR2 is SFDVKD. CDR3 coding DNA: TGTGCCACCAGTGACACAGGGGCGGGCTATGGCTACACCTTC. The encoded protein is CATSDTGAGYGYTF.

Concerning this clone: A read error may account for a junction end that differs from germline. This rearrangement joins TRBV28 to TRBJ1-5; 8 bases fit TRBD1. The CDR3 has 16 amino acids. Germline loops: CDR1 MDHEN, CDR2 SYDVKM. The CDR3 protein is CASCFNQGASNQPQHF. The CDR3 DNA follows: TGTGCCAGCTGTTTCAACCAGGGGGCTAGCAATCAGCCCCAGCATTTT. Full variable domain (remainder filled in from reference TRBV28 and TRBJ1-5): DVKVTQSSRYLVKRTGEKVFLECVQDMDHENMFWYRQDPGLGLRLIYFSYDVKMKEKGDIPEGYSVSREKKERFSLILESASTNQTSMYLCASCFNQGASNQPQHFGDGTRLSIL.

This chain joins TRBV23-1 and TRBJ2-4; 9 nucleotides line up with TRBD1. Being an ORF, TRBV23-1 has a function that is uncertain. Losses at the gene ends were 4 bases for V and 5 bases for J; bases not matched to a gene: 6. The CDR3 is 15 amino acids. CDR3 region: CASSRPGTGQNIQYF. CDR3 in DNA: TGCGCCAGCAGTCGACCCGGGACAGGGCAAAACATTCAGTACTTC.

This clone appeared once. CDR3 region: CASSLYRTGVQYF. The CDR3 DNA reads TGTGCCAGCAGTTTATATCGGACAGGGGTCCAGTACTTC. V usage is TRBV27 and J usage is TRBJ2-5; 9 bases are shared with TRBD1. In germline, CDR1 is MNHEY, CDR2 SMNVEV (reference sequence). The CDR3 is made up of 13 amino acids. Unmatched junction bases numbered 4, after V lost 1 base and J lost 10 bases.

This chain links TRBV2 with TRBJ2-6; 11 nucleotides agree with TRBD1. The CDR3 loop spans 18 amino acids. The germline CDR1 and CDR2 sequences are SNHLY and FYNNEI. Trimming removed 1 base from V and 2 bases from J; junction bases left unmatched: 4. CDR3: CASSEVWTGGPGANVLTF. CDR3 nucleotide sequence: TGTGCCAGCAGTGAAGTTTGGACAGGGGGCCCTGGGGCCAACGTCCTGACTTTC.

This rearrangement joins TRBV15 to TRBJ2-7; perhaps TRBD2 as D (6 bases). The CDR3 has 13 amino acids. The germline gives CDR1 LNHNV, CDR2 YYDKDF (reference sequence). With 5 bases removed from V and 2 bases from J, the gap between germline ends came to 10 bases. This CDR3 reads CATSGGLAYEQYF. CDR3 DNA: TGTGCCACCAGCGGGGGACTTGCCTACGAGCAGTACTTC.

The rearrangement joins TRBV7-9 to TRBJ1-3; no clear D gene. CDR3 length: 14 residues. Germline-derived CDR1 and CDR2 are SEHNR and FQNEAQ (reference sequence). Trimming removed 1 base from V and 2 bases from J, with 6 bases in between. CDR3 DNA sequence: TGTGCCAGCAGCTTAGGGAGCCCTGGAAACACCATATATTTT. Translating gives CASSLGSPGNTIYF.

The CDR3, as DNA: TGTGCCAGCAGTTTGAACAGGGATGGCTACACCTTC. This gives the protein CASSLNRDGYTF. The V and J genes are TRBV28 and TRBJ1-2; D is perhaps TRBD1 (6 bases). V was pared by 3 bases and J by 6 bases, with 8 bases between. This CDR3 contains 12 residues. In germline, CDR1 is MDHEN, CDR2 SYDVKM.

The rearrangement links TRBV28 to TRBJ2-5; a possible D gene is TRBD1 (5 bases). V was cut by 3 bases and J by 7 bases, with 24 bases left in between. The CDR3 sequence is 17 residues long. The germline CDR1 and CDR2 sequences are MDHEN and SYDVKM. CDR3 DNA: TGTGCCAGCAGTTTCAAACTCACCGCAGGTCGTCAGGGGACCCAGTACTTC. Encoded protein: CASSFKLTAGRQGTQYF.

The J gene is TRBJ1-5, the V gene TRBV18, with 8 nucleotides matching TRBD1. With 3 bases clipped from V and 9 bases from J, the junction kept 7 bases outside the gene matches. This CDR3 region has 14 residues. Germline V gene sequence: CDR1 KGHSH, CDR2 LQKENI. The CDR3 loop reads CASSPDRVLGPQHF. The CDR3 DNA reads TGTGCCAGCTCACCGGACAGGGTCCTAGGGCCCCAGCATTTT.

There are a few counts of this clone. The V gene is TRBV13, the J gene TRBJ2-7; the match to TRBD2 covers 9 bases. The CDR3 length is 15 residues. Germline V CDR1 and CDR2: PRHDT, FYEKMQ (reference sequence). V lost 1 base to trimming and J lost 2 bases; unmatched junction nucleotides: 3. The CDR3 is CASSLDGGGAYEQYF. The CDR3 region has the DNA TGTGCCAGCAGCTTAGATGGCGGGGGGGCCTACGAGCAGTACTTC.